The T cell receptor beta chain described here comes from a study of tumor and adjacent non-tumor tissue in lung cancer. This clonotype was observed many times. The CDR3 consists of 15 residues. V was clipped by 5 bases and J by 7 bases; unmatched bases: 8. Germline V gene sequence: CDR1 WSHSY, CDR2 SAAADI. This sample's RNA came from whole unsorted tissue. A modified ARM-PCR protocol with three rounds of nested PCR amplified TCRbeta. TCRdb redid the calling of the multiplex PCR reads with MiXCR, one entry per CDR3 protein. The table includes approximately 79,000 distinct CDR3 sequences, approximately 57% detected once.

The sequence was collected from a man aged 65 to 85 with non-small cell lung cancer. The genes are TRBV10-2 and TRBJ1-5; 10 nucleotides agree with TRBD1. The sequencing input was lung tumor tissue. The CDR3 nucleotides read TGCGCCAGCAGTCCGGGACAGGGGTCTGGGCAGCCCCAGCATTTT. Translating it yields CASSPGQGSGQPQHF.